Included here is one T cell receptor beta chain sequence, with context. The antigen is unknown. This specimen belongs to a study of CD8 T cells in Susac syndrome. It was treatment-naive patients with stable or active relapsing-remitting disease who made up the multiple sclerosis controls. The authors negatively isolated CD8+ and CD4+ T cells and FACS-enriched TEMRA cells. Regarding the study as a whole: An acknowledgment was made by the study that its TCR sequencing and HLA analysis involved relatively few individuals.

Random-hexamer reverse transcription was applied to roughly 0.5 to 1 ug RNA. Multiplex PCR with immunoSEQ amplified the TCR beta CDR3 across 54 Vbeta and 13 Jbeta. TCRdb fed the immunoSEQ multiplex PCR reads into MiXCR, producing one record per CDR3 protein. The sample holds approximately 150,000 distinct CDR3 sequences; approximately 79% are singletons and the top ten take around 0.49%. The receptor's source is a human donor with multiple sclerosis. The sequencing sample was made of CD8+ T cells from PBMCs.

CDR3 in amino acids: CSVDGQQRPSQETQYF. Here the CDR3 DNA reads TGCAGCGTTGACGGTCAGCAGCGACCGTCTCAAGAGACCCAGTACTTC. The genes are TRBV29-1 and TRBJ2-5, with D hard to call. The CDR3 covers 16 residues. Trimming stripped 3 bases from V and 2 bases from J, with 19 bases between. CDR1 is SQVTM, CDR2 ANQGSEA, per germline.